Included here is one T cell receptor beta chain sequence, with context. The sample holds a few counts of this clone. Its antigen has not been determined. No base-level quality is on record; no much larger clone is a single base apart. The sample belongs to a study of a mutant IDH1 vaccine in newly diagnosed glioma (dated by TCRdb to the early 2020s). About the study as a whole: Of the 32 treated patients, approximately 62% were male and approximately 40% were female, and the mean age was approximately 40 years. Prior to enrollment, standard therapy consisting of radiotherapy alone, temozolomide alone, or radiochemotherapy with temozolomide had been administered to patients, with the combination being received by most patients. Longitudinal TCRB deep sequencing was performed for some 25 treated patients wherever samples were available for exploratory analyses. Peripheral blood samples were drawn at six visits, namely V03 (baseline), V05, V07, V10, V12 and V13. Summary of the overall study and its limitations: The authors noted that analyses of patient blood samples could not be reproduced because of sample limitations. Immune responses induced by the vaccine were seen in 90% to 95% of patients across multiple MHC alleles. No apparent relationship was observed between pseudoprogression and alterations in the top peripheral T cell clonotypes detected by TCRB sequencing. Availability determined which PBMC samples were chosen for TCRB deep sequencing.

Including the terminal cysteine and phenylalanine, the CDR3 comprises 14 residues. The DNA shown is the 42-base CDR3, in frame from base 1. The junction shows trimming of 2 bases on V and 8 bases on J, and the gene matches do not reach 4 bases of it. CDR1 and CDR2, looked up from the germline V gene (reference sequence), are MNHEY and SMNVEV. To prepare the library, the immunoSEQ multiplex PCR assay was applied. Following the manufacturer's protocol, the hsTCRB Kit was used to amplify rearranged TCR beta chain sequences. TCRB libraries were sequenced on an Illumina MiSeq. The study's own analysis went as follows. Demultiplexing, trimming and gene mapping were performed with the kit vendor's proprietary platform. TCRdb limited this immuneACCESS table to in-frame rearrangements with V and J called. A share of clones is missing; checked studies link under half to unresolved V genes, and the rest is unexplained. From that table come the V and J calls and clone size; the DNA was used to work out D and trimming. Recorded for this sample are about 68,000 clones; 60% to 85% of them occurred a single time. The top ten hold 7.5% to 9% of the sample.

The time point label, read with the paper, signifies: baseline, week 1 (first vaccination visit). This specimen's treatment or condition label, interpreted: pre-vaccination baseline after standard-of-care therapy. Newly diagnosed WHO grade 3 or 4 IDH1-mutant astrocytomas showing loss of nuclear ATRX were present in the donors. The samples were drawn from NOA16, a multicentre, single-arm, open-label phase I trial in Germany that tested a mutant IDH1 peptide vaccine in humans for the first time. Blood drawn at visit V03 was used as the baseline sample for immunogenicity testing. Genomic DNA for TCRB sequencing was isolated from EDTA blood with the DNeasy Blood and Tissue Kit.

This TCR was recovered from a man aged 45-65 years with glioma. Recombination joined TRBV27 with TRBJ1-3, and TRBD1 aligns with 9 junction nucleotides. This specimen was PBMCs, taken from a glioma patient treated with radiotherapy, temozolomide or both. The DNA sequence is as follows: TGTGCCAGCAGTTTAAACAGGGGGCAAGACACCATATATTTT. It encodes CASSLNRGQDTIYF.